The 14 T cell receptor beta chains in this list originate from one sample, sequenced in a study of graft-versus-host responses after intestinal transplantation. Some clones are missing from TCRdb's copy, which holds only in-frame ones; the method was immunoSEQ multiplex PCR. Among 20,000 to 30,000 clones listed, 70% to 90% were seen once. Sequenced here: PBMCs, sampled 28 days after intestinal transplant. The origin of the receptors is a human patient who received an intestinal transplant, so some T cells may come from the graft donor.

This chain joins TRBV19 and TRBJ1-2, with 10 bases fitting TRBD1. V was clipped by 6 bases and J by 1 base; unmatched bases: 5. Germline CDR1 is LNHDA and CDR2 is SQIVND (reference sequence). This CDR3 has 15 residues. CDR3 sequence: CASRARTGGNYGYTF. CDR3 nucleotide sequence: TGTGCCAGTAGAGCCAGGACAGGGGGTAACTATGGCTACACCTTC.

The chain carries TRBV4-1 and TRBJ2-5; 9 positions agree with TRBD2. CDR1 is MGHRA and CDR2 is YSYEKL in the germline V gene. CDR3 length: 17 amino acids. V shed 0 bases, J shed 5 bases, and the junction held 10 bases outside the gene matches. CDR3 loop: CASSQDNAGGPRETQYF. CDR3 sequence (DNA): TGCGCCAGCAGCCAAGATAACGCGGGAGGGCCTCGGGAGACCCAGTACTTC.

The V gene is TRBV27, the J gene TRBJ2-1, with D unresolved. V was trimmed by 1 base and J by 6 bases, leaving 16 bases between them. The CDR3 totals 16 residues. The germline V gene has CDR1 MNHEY and CDR2 SMNVEV (reference sequence). The CDR3 DNA reads TGTGCCAGCAGTTTATTGGCAGCCCGCCCCAGCAATGAGCAGTTCTTC. It encodes CASSLLAARPSNEQFF.

The V call is TRBV28, the J call TRBJ2-7; D gene uncertain. Germline lookup yields CDR1 MDHEN and CDR2 SYDVKM. V was pared by 6 bases and J by 3 bases, with 6 bases between. The CDR3 consists of 11 residues. The CDR3 region is CASRELYEQYF. Written as DNA, the CDR3 is TGTGCCAGCAGAGAACTCTACGAGCAGTACTTC.

The chain uses TRBV27 and TRBJ2-5; 9 positions match TRBD1. This CDR3 is built from 16 residues. Germline lookup yields CDR1 MNHEY and CDR2 SMNVEV (reference sequence). The ends lost 2 bases at V and 3 bases at J; junction bases unmatched: 7. The CDR3 sequence: CASSLRSQGAEETQYF. The CDR3 DNA follows: TGTGCCAGCAGTTTAAGGTCACAGGGGGCCGAAGAGACCCAGTACTTC.

This clone has more than one count but fewer than ten. This chain uses TRBV19 with TRBJ2-7; TRBD2 might be the D (5 bases). The CDR3 has 15 residues. The germline CDR1 and CDR2 sequences are LNHDA and SQIVND (reference sequence). V was shortened by 4 bases and J by 3 bases, with 16 bases between the two germline ends. The CDR3 nucleotides are TGTGCCAGTAGTAGCCCGGACTTGAGAAACTACGAGCAGTACTTC. It yields the protein CASSSPDLRNYEQYF.

CDR3 loop: CASRRTELGTGELFF. In DNA form, the CDR3 reads TGTGCCAGCAGACGGACAGAACTTGGAACCGGGGAGCTGTTTTTT. V gene TRBV2 combines with J gene TRBJ2-2, with D perhaps matching TRBD1 (6 bases). CDR3 length equals 15 residues. The V gene lost 6 bases and the J gene lost 5 bases, with 16 bases spanning the gap. CDR1 and CDR2 from the germline V gene are SNHLY and FYNNEI.

This chain uses TRBV28 with TRBJ1-1; the D is unclear. CDR3 length equals 12 residues. Germline V lookup: CDR1 MDHEN, CDR2 SYDVKM. Trimming cost V 4 bases and J 1 base, with 4 bases left between them. DNA for the CDR3: TGTGCCAGCAGTTACAGGAACACTGAAGCTTTCTTT. Translated: CASSYRNTEAFF.

There are a few counts of this clone. This chain connects TRBV6-1 to TRBJ2-7, with 11 positions matching TRBD1. V lost 8 bases, J lost 0 bases, and 3 bases stayed unmatched. CDR1 and CDR2 from the germline V gene are MNHNS and SASEGT. This CDR3 spans 14 amino acids. DNA of the CDR3: TGTGCCAGCCTAGGGACAGGGGGCTCCTACGAGCAGTACTTC. Protein product: CASLGTGGSYEQYF.

This clone occurred a few times. The chain joins TRBV15 to TRBJ2-1; 8 bases fit TRBD2. The germline CDR1 and CDR2 sequences are LNHNV and YYDKDF (reference sequence). Losses at the gene ends were 1 base for V and 7 bases for J; bases not matched to a gene: 18. CDR3 length: 19 residues. The CDR3 DNA is TGTGCCACCAGCAGAGTCCCCCCCCCACTAGCGGAAAAAGGGAATGAGCAGTTCTTC. Amino acid sequence: CATSRVPPPLAEKGNEQFF.

J is TRBJ1-1 and V is TRBV28; D call uncertain. V was shortened by 5 bases and J by 5 bases, with 12 bases between the two germline ends. Germline V gene sequence: CDR1 MDHEN, CDR2 SYDVKM. The CDR3 is 13 amino acids. The CDR3 region is CASSPSRGTEAFF. As DNA, the CDR3 is TGTGCCAGCAGTCCCTCCCGCGGGACTGAAGCTTTCTTT.

V usage is TRBV6-1 and J usage is TRBJ2-1, with D perhaps given as TRBD1 or TRBD2 (5 bases each). This CDR3 is built from 14 residues. From germline, CDR1 is MNHNS and CDR2 SASEGT. Trimming removed 6 bases at V and 4 bases at J, with 13 bases between. CDR3: CASSLSGSYNEQFF. CDR3 sequence (DNA): TGTGCCAGCAGCTTATCAGGGAGTTACAATGAGCAGTTCTTC.

V and J are TRBV28 and TRBJ1-2, with 9 nucleotides matching TRBD1. With 5 bases clipped from V and 4 bases from J, the junction kept 5 bases outside the gene matches. The CDR3 has 14 residues. The germline gives CDR1 MDHEN, CDR2 SYDVKM. Here the CDR3 DNA reads TGTGCCAGCAGTCCACAGGGGGCAGGCTATGGCTACACCTTC. It specifies CASSPQGAGYGYTF.

The chain combines TRBV29-1 with TRBJ1-1; 8 nucleotides line up with TRBD1. The germline CDR1 and CDR2 sequences are SQVTM and ANQGSEA. V dropped 6 bases and J dropped 0; count of bases not matched to a gene: 6. This CDR3 region has 14 residues. The CDR3: CSVAGTGMNTEAFF. Here the CDR3 DNA reads TGCAGCGTAGCCGGGACAGGCATGAACACTGAAGCTTTCTTT.